One sample yielded the 27 T cell receptor beta chains listed below, sequenced in a study of T cells in localized non-small cell lung cancer. Libraries were prepared by immunoSEQ multiplex PCR; TCRdb keeps only in-frame clonotypes and omits some of them. The data contain more than 45,000 clones, more than 85% of them seen just once; the ten biggest clones take up over 2%. The sequences come from PBMCs, collected before any cancer treatment. The receptor source for this set is a man aged 40 to 70 with stage II lung adenocarcinoma.

The CDR3 coding sequence is TGTGCCAGCAGCTTAGATGGAGCGGGTGCTAGCACAGATACGCAGTATTTT. Amino acids: CASSLDGAGASTDTQYF. The chain combines TRBV7-2 with TRBJ2-3; D is possibly TRBD2 (6 bases). The V end lost 1 base, the J end lost 0 bases, and 14 bases lay between the germline ends. Germline values: CDR1 SGHTA, CDR2 FQGNSA. This CDR3 spans 17 amino acids.

The chain links TRBV5-1 to TRBJ2-2; TRBD1 aligns across 8 bases. V dropped 7 bases and J dropped 6; count of bases not matched to a gene: 14. The CDR3 sequence is 16 residues long. From germline, CDR1 is SGHRS and CDR2 YFSETQ. The CDR3: CASGGGQGVNAGELFF. The DNA of the CDR3 is TGCGCCAGCGGGGGAGGACAGGGTGTGAATGCCGGGGAGCTGTTTTTT.

This clone was seen a single time. This sequence joins TRBV4-1 and TRBJ1-1, with TRBD1 as a possible D gene (5 bases). Germline V gene lookup returns CDR1 MGHRA and CDR2 YSYEKL. This CDR3 has 16 amino acids. The germline V and J ends were trimmed by 0 bases and 5 bases, with 16 bases remaining between them. The CDR3: CASSQDWAAEGTEAFF. The CDR3 coding sequence is TGCGCCAGCAGCCAAGATTGGGCAGCGGAGGGGACTGAAGCTTTCTTT.

The genes are TRBV10-3 and TRBJ2-3, with 8 bases lining up with TRBD1. J lost 7 bases, V lost 0 bases, and 6 bases had no gene match. CDR1 is ENHRY, CDR2 SYGVKD, per germline. CDR3 length equals 15 residues. CDR3 nucleotide sequence: TGTGCCATCAGTGAGTCGGGACAGGAGCCTTATACGCAGTATTTT. This gives the protein CAISESGQEPYTQYF.

J is TRBJ2-1 and V is TRBV5-1; D not resolved. This CDR3 comprises 12 residues. Per germline, CDR1 SGHRS and CDR2 YFSETQ. Trimming removed 7 bases from V and 7 bases from J, with 12 bases in between. The CDR3 is CASGDLGNEQFF. CDR3 nucleotide sequence: TGCGCCAGCGGCGACCTAGGGAATGAGCAGTTCTTC. The complete variable domain, with remaining parts taken from reference TRBV5-1 and TRBJ2-1, reads KAGVTQTPRYLIKTRGQQVTLSCSPISGHRSVSWYQQTPGQGLQFLFEYFSETQRNKGNFPGRFSGRQFSNSRSEMNVSTLELGDSALYLCASGDLGNEQFFGPGTRLTVL.

This clone came up once. The chain is built from TRBV11-3 and TRBJ2-1; 12 bases map to TRBD1. The germline CDR1 and CDR2 sequences are SGHNT and YENEEA. The CDR3 runs to 17 residues. The J segment lost 7 bases and the V segment lost 5 bases, leaving 12 bases of the junction unmatched. CDR3 sequence reads: CASSLRDRGHLGNEQFF. The CDR3 DNA sequence: TGTGCCAGCAGCCTCCGGGACAGGGGGCATTTAGGGAATGAGCAGTTCTTC.

The chain couples TRBV6-1 to TRBJ2-2; 8 bases fit TRBD1. The germline V gene encodes CDR1 MNHNS and CDR2 SASEGT. The CDR3 sequence is 16 residues long. J was trimmed by 2 bases and V by 4 bases; bases with no gene match: 6. The chain's CDR3 is CASSALTGENTGELFF. CDR3 coding DNA: TGTGCCAGCAGTGCCCTGACAGGGGAAAACACCGGGGAGCTGTTTTTT.

The chain joins TRBV10-3 to TRBJ1-2, with D unclear. This CDR3 has 13 residues. V gave up 7 bases and J gave up 4 bases, with 13 bases separating them. The germline gives CDR1 ENHRY, CDR2 SYGVKD. The CDR3 region is CAITPIWTYGYTF. The CDR3 DNA reads TGTGCCATCACCCCAATATGGACCTATGGCTACACCTTC.

V usage is TRBV6-5 and J usage is TRBJ2-7, with 9 bases aligning to TRBD1. The CDR3 covers 13 residues. The junction had 4 bases not matched to a gene; V was cut back by 4 bases and J by 6 bases. CDR1 and CDR2 (germline): MNHEY, SVGAGI. The CDR3 DNA reads TGTGCCAGCAGTTCGGGGACAGGGCGCGAGCAGTACTTC. Translating it yields CASSSGTGREQYF.

The chain couples TRBV14 to TRBJ2-3; 10 bases are shared with TRBD1. This CDR3 is built from 15 residues. The germline V gene has CDR1 SGHDN and CDR2 FVKESK. The J segment lost 1 base and the V segment lost 3 bases, leaving 1 base of the junction unmatched. CDR3 loop: CASSQTGGGTDTQYF. DNA of the CDR3: TGTGCCAGCAGCCAGACAGGGGGCGGCACAGATACGCAGTATTTT. The full variable domain, its missing parts supplied by reference TRBV14 and TRBJ2-3, is EAGVTQFPSHSVIEKGQTVTLRCDPISGHDNLYWYRRVMGKEIKFLLHFVKESKQDESGMPNNRFLAERTGGTYSTLKVQPAELEDSGVYFCASSQTGGGTDTQYFGPGTRLTVL.

Concerning this clone itself: One end of the junction varies from germline; a read error may be responsible. The J gene is TRBJ1-2, the V gene TRBV2; the match to TRBD1 covers 9 bases. Germline V gives CDR1 SNHLY, CDR2 FYNNEI. CDR3 size: 14 residues. CDR3 sequence: CASGDRGNLHGYTF. CDR3 bases: TGTGCCAGCGGTGACAGGGGGAACTTGCATGGCTACACCTTC.

The table lists this clone with a count of one. This rearrangement joins TRBV6-1 to TRBJ2-4; TRBD2 might be the D (6 bases). The CDR3 runs to 18 residues. CDR1 MNHNS and CDR2 SASEGT come from the germline V gene. The ends were cut back, 2 bases at V and 0 bases at J, with 17 bases in the middle. Here the CDR3 reads CASSERGLASLAKNIQYF. CDR3 bases: TGTGCCAGCAGTGAAAGGGGACTTGCAAGCTTAGCCAAAAACATTCAGTACTTC.

This sequence joins TRBV5-6 and TRBJ2-2, with D possibly TRBD2 on 6 matching bases. Germline assignment: CDR1 SGHDT and CDR2 YYEEEE. V lost 4 bases and J 5 bases, leaving 27 bases between the germline ends. This CDR3 region has 19 residues. The CDR3 is CASSTFAPPGLLKTGELFF. DNA for the CDR3: TGTGCCAGCAGCACTTTTGCTCCTCCGGGACTCCTGAAAACCGGGGAGCTGTTTTTT.

The rearrangement joins TRBV6-1 to TRBJ2-7; unclear D gene. The germline V gene has CDR1 MNHNS and CDR2 SASEGT. The CDR3 covers 12 residues. The V gene lost 2 bases and the J gene lost 2 bases, with 4 bases spanning the gap. This CDR3 reads CASSETAYEQYF. CDR3 DNA: TGTGCCAGCAGTGAAACAGCCTACGAGCAGTACTTC.

This clone was seen only once. The chain joins TRBV28 to TRBJ1-6; TRBD1 aligns across 10 bases. Trimming cost V 4 bases and J 10 bases; bases outside gene matches: 13. From germline, CDR1 is MDHEN and CDR2 SYDVKM. The CDR3 spans 17 residues. The chain's CDR3 is CASSSPTPGQGNSPLHF. The CDR3, as DNA: TGTGCCAGCAGTTCCCCCACCCCGGGACAGGGGAACTCACCCCTCCACTTT.

The J gene is TRBJ1-2, the V gene TRBV29-1; tentatively, D is TRBD1 (6 bases). The V and J ends lost 7 bases and 2 bases respectively, with 11 bases between them. Germline lookup yields CDR1 SQVTM and CDR2 ANQGSEA. The CDR3 has 12 amino acids. The chain's CDR3 is CSADRGNYGYTF. The CDR3 coding sequence is TGCAGCGCTGATAGGGGGAACTATGGCTACACCTTC.

This rearrangement joins TRBV2 to TRBJ1-6; 7 nucleotides line up with TRBD1. V gave up 5 bases and J gave up 4 bases; unmatched junction bases: 8. The germline gives CDR1 SNHLY, CDR2 FYNNEI. CDR3 length: 16 amino acids. The CDR3: CASSFDRALYNSPLHF. The CDR3 coding sequence is TGTGCCAGCAGTTTTGACAGGGCCCTTTATAATTCACCCCTCCACTTT.

This chain joins TRBV5-5 and TRBJ1-5; tentative D call: TRBD1 (6 bases). The CDR3 sequence is 13 residues long. Trimming took off 4 bases at V and 7 bases at J, with 12 bases between the two ends. Germline CDR1 and CDR2: SGHKS and YYEKEE (reference sequence). The CDR3 sequence is CASSPGQRQPQHF. As DNA, the CDR3 is TGTGCCAGCAGCCCCGGACAGCGGCAGCCCCAGCATTTT. The complete variable domain, with remaining parts taken from reference TRBV5-5 and TRBJ1-5, reads DAGVTQSPTHLIKTRGQQVTLRCSPISGHKSVSWYQQVLGQGPQFIFQYYEKEERGRGNFPDRFSARQFPNYSSELNVNALLLGDSALYLCASSPGQRQPQHFGDGTRLSIL.

The chain uses TRBV6-1 and TRBJ1-5, with D tentatively TRBD1 (6 bases). Trimming pared 10 bases from V and 5 bases from J, leaving 15 bases between. The CDR3 extends over 13 amino acids. The germline gives CDR1 MNHNS, CDR2 SASEGT. The CDR3 DNA reads TGTGCCACTTCCCTGGGGGGCGATCAGCCCCAGCATTTT. This translates into CATSLGGDQPQHF.

The chain has TRBV5-6 and TRBJ2-7, with D possibly matching TRBD1 (7 bases). CDR1 and CDR2 (germline): SGHDT, YYEEEE. The CDR3 length is 12 residues. Trimming shortened V by 0 bases and J by 13 bases, and 14 bases separated the two germline ends. This CDR3 is CASSLGRGPIYV. CDR3 nucleotides: TGTGCCAGCAGCTTGGGGAGGGGGCCCATATACGTC.

The CDR3 sequence is CASSEVGQGTEAFF. The CDR3 DNA reads TGTGCCAGCAGTGAAGTGGGACAAGGGACTGAAGCTTTCTTT. The chain uses TRBV2 and TRBJ1-1; weak D call: TRBD1 (6 bases). This CDR3 comprises 14 residues. The germline V gene has CDR1 SNHLY and CDR2 FYNNEI. V shed 1 base and J shed 5 bases, with 11 bases lying between them.

V usage is TRBV6-1 and J usage is TRBJ1-6, with 7 bases fitting TRBD1. Germline CDR1 and CDR2: MNHNS and SASEGT. CDR3 length: 14 residues. J was trimmed by 7 bases and V by 6 bases; bases with no gene match: 6. In nucleotides, the CDR3 is TGTGCCAGCAGCGCGGACAGGTGGAATTCACCCCTCCACTTT. Translation gives CASSADRWNSPLHF.

The chain joins TRBV4-1 to TRBJ1-6, with a weak D call TRBD1 (5 bases). V lost 0 bases, J lost 8 bases, and 5 bases lay in between. Germline V gene lookup returns CDR1 MGHRA and CDR2 YSYEKL. The CDR3 sequence is 13 residues long. CDR3 DNA: TGCGCCAGCAGCCAAGACAGGGATTCACCCCTCCACTTT. Protein: CASSQDRDSPLHF.

Regarding this clone: One junction end disagrees with the germline gene, perhaps due to a read error. V usage is TRBV2 and J usage is TRBJ2-1; weak D call: TRBD2 (5 bases). The CDR3 extends over 11 amino acids. From germline, CDR1 is SNHLY and CDR2 FYNNEI. DNA of the CDR3: TGTGCCAGCCTCCTAAAGGCCGGGAAGATCTTC. Translating it yields CASLLKAGKIF.

The J gene is TRBJ1-5, the V gene TRBV4-1, with no clear D. CDR1 and CDR2 (germline): MGHRA, YSYEKL. V was trimmed by 1 base and J by 2 bases, leaving 9 bases between them. The CDR3 sequence is 15 residues long. For the CDR3, the DNA is TGCGCCAGCAGCCAAGTCTGGCAGGGCAATCAGCCCCAGCATTTT. Residues: CASSQVWQGNQPQHF.

The chain is built from TRBV2 and TRBJ1-5; no clear D gene. V gave up 5 bases and J gave up 10 bases, with 15 bases separating them. This CDR3 has 13 residues. Germline CDR1 SNHLY, CDR2 FYNNEI. The CDR3 nucleotides are TGTGCCAGCAGTTCTGACGGTCAAACTCCCCAGCATTTT. Amino acid sequence: CASSSDGQTPQHF.

The V call is TRBV5-6, the J call TRBJ2-7; no clear D gene. Trimming stripped 2 bases from V and 3 bases from J, with 12 bases between. Germline V gene data show CDR1 as SGHDT and CDR2 as YYEEEE. The CDR3 has 14 residues. This chain's CDR3 is CASSLYHSGYEQYV. The CDR3 nucleotides are TGTGCCAGCAGCTTATACCATTCAGGCTACGAGCAGTACGTC.